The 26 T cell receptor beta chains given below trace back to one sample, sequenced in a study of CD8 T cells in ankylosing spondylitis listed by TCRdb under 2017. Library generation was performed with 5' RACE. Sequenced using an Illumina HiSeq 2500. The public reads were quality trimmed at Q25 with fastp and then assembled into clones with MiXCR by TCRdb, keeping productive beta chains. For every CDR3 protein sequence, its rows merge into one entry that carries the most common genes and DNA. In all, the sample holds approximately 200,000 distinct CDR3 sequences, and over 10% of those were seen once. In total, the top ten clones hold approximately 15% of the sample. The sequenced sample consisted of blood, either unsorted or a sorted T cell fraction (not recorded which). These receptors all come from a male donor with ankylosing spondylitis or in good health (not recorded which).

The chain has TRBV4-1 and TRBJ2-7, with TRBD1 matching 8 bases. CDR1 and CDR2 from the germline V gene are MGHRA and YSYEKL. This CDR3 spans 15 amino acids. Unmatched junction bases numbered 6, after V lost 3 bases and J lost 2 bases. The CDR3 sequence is CASSQLTGETYEQYF. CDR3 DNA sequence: TGCGCCAGCAGCCAGCTGACAGGGGAGACCTACGAGCAGTACTTC.

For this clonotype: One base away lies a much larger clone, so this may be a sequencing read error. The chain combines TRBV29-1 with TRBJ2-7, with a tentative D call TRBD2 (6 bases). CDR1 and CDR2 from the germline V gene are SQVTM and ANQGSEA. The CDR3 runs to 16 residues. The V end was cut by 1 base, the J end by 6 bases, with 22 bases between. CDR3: CSVEGQEGKSLAEQYF. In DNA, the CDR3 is TGCAGCGTTGAAGGGCAGGAGGGTAAAAGTTTGGCCGAGCAGTACTTC.

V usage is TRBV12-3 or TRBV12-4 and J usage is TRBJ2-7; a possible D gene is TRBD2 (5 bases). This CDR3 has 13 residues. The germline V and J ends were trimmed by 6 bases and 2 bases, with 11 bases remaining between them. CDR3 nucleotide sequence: TGTGCCAGCAGCTCGGACTTTACCTACGAGCAGTACTTC. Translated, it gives CASSSDFTYEQYF.

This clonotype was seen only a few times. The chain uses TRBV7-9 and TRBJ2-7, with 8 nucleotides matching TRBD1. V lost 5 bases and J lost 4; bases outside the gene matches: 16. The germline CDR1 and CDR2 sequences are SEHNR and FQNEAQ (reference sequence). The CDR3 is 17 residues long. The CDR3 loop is CASSPSGTGTLEYEQYF. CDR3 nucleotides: TGTGCCAGCAGCCCGTCCGGGACAGGTACTTTAGAATACGAGCAGTACTTC.

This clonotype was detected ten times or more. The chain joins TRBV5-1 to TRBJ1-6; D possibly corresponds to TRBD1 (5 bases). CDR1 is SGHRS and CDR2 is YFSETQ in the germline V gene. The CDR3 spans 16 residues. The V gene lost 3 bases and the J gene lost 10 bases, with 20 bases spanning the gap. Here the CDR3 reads CASSSPTAGSHSPLHF. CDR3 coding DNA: TGCGCCAGCAGCTCCCCAACCGCAGGGTCCCACTCACCCCTCCACTTT. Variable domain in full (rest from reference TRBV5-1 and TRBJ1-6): KAGVTQTPRYLIKTRGQQVTLSCSPISGHRSVSWYQQTPGQGLQFLFEYFSETQRNKGNFPGRFSGRQFSNSRSEMNVSTLELGDSALYLCASSSPTAGSHSPLHFGNGTRLTVT.

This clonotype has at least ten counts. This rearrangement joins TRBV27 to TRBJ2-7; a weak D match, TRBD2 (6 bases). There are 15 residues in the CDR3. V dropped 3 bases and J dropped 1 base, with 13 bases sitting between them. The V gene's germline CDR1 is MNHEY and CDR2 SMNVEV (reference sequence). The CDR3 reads CASSFGPGGSYEQYF. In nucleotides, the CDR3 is TGTGCCAGCAGTTTTGGGCCCGGAGGGTCCTACGAGCAGTACTTC.

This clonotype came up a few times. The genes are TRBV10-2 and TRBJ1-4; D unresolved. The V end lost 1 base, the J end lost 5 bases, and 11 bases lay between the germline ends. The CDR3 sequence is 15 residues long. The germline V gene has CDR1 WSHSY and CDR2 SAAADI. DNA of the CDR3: TGCGCCAGCAGTGAGTGGGCAGCACCCAATGAAAAACTGTTTTTT. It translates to CASSEWAAPNEKLFF.

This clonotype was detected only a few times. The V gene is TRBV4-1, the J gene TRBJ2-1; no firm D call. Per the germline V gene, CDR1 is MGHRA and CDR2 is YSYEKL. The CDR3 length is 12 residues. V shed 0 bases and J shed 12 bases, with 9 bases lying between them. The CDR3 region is CASSQDRVSQFF. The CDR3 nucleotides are TGCGCCAGCAGCCAAGATAGGGTCTCGCAGTTCTTC.

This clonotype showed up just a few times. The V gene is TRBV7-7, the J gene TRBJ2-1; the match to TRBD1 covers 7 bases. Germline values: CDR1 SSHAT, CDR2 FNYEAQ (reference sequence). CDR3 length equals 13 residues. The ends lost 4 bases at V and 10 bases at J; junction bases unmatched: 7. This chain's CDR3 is CASSSYWTGEQFF. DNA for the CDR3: TGTGCCAGCAGCTCCTACTGGACAGGAGAGCAGTTCTTC.

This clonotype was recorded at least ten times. As DNA, the CDR3 is TGTGCCAGCAGCCAACTGACAGGGGCCGGGGCAGATACGCAGTATTTT. Its translation is CASSQLTGAGADTQYF. V is TRBV12-3 or TRBV12-4 and J is TRBJ2-3; TRBD1 matches at 8 bases. The CDR3 totals 16 residues. The V segment lost 6 bases and the J segment 4 bases; nucleotides outside the gene matches: 12.

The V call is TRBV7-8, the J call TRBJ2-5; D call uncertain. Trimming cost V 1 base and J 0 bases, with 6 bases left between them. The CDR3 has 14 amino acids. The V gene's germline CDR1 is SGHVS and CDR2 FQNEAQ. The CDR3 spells CASSLVLYQETQYF. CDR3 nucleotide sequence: TGTGCCAGCAGCTTAGTTCTGTACCAAGAGACCCAGTACTTC.

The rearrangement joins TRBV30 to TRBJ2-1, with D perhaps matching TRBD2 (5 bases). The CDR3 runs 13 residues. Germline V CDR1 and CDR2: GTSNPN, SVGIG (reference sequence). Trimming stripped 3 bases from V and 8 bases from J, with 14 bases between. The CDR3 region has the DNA TGTGCCTGGAGAACCGGGGTGAGGGATGAGCAGTTCTTC. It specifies CAWRTGVRDEQFF. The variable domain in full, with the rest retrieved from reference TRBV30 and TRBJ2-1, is SQTIHQWPATLVQPVGSPLSLECTVEGTSNPNLYWYRQAAGRGLQLLFYSVGIGQISSEVPQNLSASRPQDRQFILSSKKLLLSDSGFYLCAWRTGVRDEQFFGPGTRLTVL.

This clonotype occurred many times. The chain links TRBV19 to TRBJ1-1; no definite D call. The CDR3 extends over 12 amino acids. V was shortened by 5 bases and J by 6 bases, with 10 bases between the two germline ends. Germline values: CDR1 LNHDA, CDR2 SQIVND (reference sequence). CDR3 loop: CASSPRRSEAFF. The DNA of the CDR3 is TGTGCCAGTAGTCCGAGACGCTCTGAAGCTTTCTTT.

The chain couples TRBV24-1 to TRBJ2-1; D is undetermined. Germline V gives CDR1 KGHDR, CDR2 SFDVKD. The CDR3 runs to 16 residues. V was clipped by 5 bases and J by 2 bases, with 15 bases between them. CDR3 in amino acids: CATSVGDTGTYNEQFF. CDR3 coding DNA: TGTGCCACCAGTGTAGGAGACACTGGAACCTACAATGAGCAGTTCTTC.

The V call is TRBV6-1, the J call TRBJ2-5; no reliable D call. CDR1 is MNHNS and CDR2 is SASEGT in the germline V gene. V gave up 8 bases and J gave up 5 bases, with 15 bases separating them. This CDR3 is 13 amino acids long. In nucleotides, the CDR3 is TGTGCCAGCGCGAGGCCGGTCATGGAGACCCAGTACTTC. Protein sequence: CASARPVMETQYF.

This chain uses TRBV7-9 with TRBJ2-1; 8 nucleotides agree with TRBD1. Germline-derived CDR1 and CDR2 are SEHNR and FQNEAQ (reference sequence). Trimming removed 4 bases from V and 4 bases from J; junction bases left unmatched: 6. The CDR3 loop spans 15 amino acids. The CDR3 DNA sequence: TGTGCCAGCAGCTCCCCAGGGGGCTTGTACAATGAGCAGTTCTTC. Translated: CASSSPGGLYNEQFF.

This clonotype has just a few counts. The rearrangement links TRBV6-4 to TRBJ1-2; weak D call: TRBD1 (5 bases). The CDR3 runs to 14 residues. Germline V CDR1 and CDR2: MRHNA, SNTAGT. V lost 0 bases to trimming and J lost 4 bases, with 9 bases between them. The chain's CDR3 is CASSDSPGTYGYTF. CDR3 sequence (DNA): TGTGCCAGCAGTGACTCACCGGGGACCTATGGCTACACCTTC.

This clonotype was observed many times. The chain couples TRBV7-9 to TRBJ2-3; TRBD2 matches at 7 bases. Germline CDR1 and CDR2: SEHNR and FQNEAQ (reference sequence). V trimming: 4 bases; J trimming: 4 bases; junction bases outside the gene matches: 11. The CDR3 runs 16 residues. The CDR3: CASSSPGGGGADTQYF. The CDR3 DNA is TGTGCCAGCAGCTCCCCCGGCGGGGGAGGGGCAGATACGCAGTATTTT.

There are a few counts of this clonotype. CDR3 sequence (DNA): TGCAGTGCTGGGGAGTTGAACACTGAAGCTTTCTTT. Protein sequence: CSAGELNTEAFF. V usage is TRBV20-1 and J usage is TRBJ1-1; D not resolved. The CDR3 consists of 12 residues. Germline values: CDR1 DFQATT, CDR2 SNEGSKA (reference sequence). V lost 5 bases, J lost 0 bases, and 7 bases lay in between.

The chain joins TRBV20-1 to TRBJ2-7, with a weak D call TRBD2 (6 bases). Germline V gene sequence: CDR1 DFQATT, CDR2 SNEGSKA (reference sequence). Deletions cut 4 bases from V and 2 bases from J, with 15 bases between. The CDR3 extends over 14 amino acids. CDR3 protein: CSANSPGGTYEQYF. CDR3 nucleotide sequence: TGCAGTGCTAACTCCCCTGGGGGGACCTACGAGCAGTACTTC.

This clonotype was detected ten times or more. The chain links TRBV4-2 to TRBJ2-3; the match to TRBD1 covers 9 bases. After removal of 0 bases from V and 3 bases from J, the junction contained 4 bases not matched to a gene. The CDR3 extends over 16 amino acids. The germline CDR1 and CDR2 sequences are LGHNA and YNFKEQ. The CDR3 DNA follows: TGTGCCAGCAGCCAAGAGGCAGGACAGGGGACAGATACGCAGTATTTT. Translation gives CASSQEAGQGTDTQYF.

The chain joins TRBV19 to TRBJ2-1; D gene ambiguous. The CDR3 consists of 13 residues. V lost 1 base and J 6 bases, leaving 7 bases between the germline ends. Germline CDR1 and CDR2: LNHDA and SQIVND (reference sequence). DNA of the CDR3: TGTGCCAGTAGTATAGGGGCGGCCAATGAGCAGTTCTTC. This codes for CASSIGAANEQFF.

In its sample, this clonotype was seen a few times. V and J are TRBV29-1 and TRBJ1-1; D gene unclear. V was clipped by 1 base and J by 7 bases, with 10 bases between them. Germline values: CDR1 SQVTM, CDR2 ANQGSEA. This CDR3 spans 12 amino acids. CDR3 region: CSVEVDGSEAFF. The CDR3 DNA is TGCAGCGTTGAAGTCGACGGTAGTGAAGCTTTCTTT. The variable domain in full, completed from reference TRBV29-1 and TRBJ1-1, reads SAVISQKPSRDICQRGTSLTIQCQVDSQVTMMFWYRQQPGQSLTLIATANQGSEATYESGFVIDKFPISRPNLTFSTLTVSNMSPEDSSIYLCSVEVDGSEAFFGQGTRLTVV.

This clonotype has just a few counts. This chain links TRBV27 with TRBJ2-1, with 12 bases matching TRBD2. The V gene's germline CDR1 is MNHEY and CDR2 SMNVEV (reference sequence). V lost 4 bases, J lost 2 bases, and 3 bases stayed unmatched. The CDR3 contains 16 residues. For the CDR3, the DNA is TGTGCCAGCAGTTCACTAGCGGGAGGTCCCTACAATGAGCAGTTCTTC. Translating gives CASSSLAGGPYNEQFF.

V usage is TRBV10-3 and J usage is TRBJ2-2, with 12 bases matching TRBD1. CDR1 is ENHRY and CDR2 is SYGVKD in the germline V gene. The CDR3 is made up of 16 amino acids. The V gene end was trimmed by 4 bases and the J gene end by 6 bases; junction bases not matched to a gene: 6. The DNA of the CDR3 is TGTGCCATCAGTGGCGGGGGACAGGGGGCTTCCGGGGAGCTGTTTTTT. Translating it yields CAISGGGQGASGELFF.

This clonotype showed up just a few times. The DNA of the CDR3 is TGTGCCAGCAGTGGGAGGGTTAGCACAGATACGCAGTATTTT. Translating it yields CASSGRVSTDTQYF. The chain links TRBV7-9 to TRBJ2-3, with 7 bases matching TRBD2. V lost 6 bases to trimming and J lost 0 bases; unmatched junction nucleotides: 3. The CDR3 has 14 amino acids. CDR1 is SEHNR and CDR2 is FQNEAQ in the germline V gene (reference sequence).